This T cell receptor beta chain was obtained from a study of cytomegalovirus exposure and HLA in healthy donors. A word on this clone: Its antigen is as yet unknown.

Study results and limitations: Later on, an analysis found that several of the most significant clusters appeared to be linked to common viral pathogens, which included parvovirus B19.

Primers included in the PCR were 60 Vbeta and 13 Jbeta primers. The assay was immunoSEQ multiplex PCR, and TCRdb's table has in-frame clones only and misses some. This sample has some 110,000 clones; about four fifths occur once, and the top ten carry approximately 3.1%. This CDR3 spans 17 amino acids. Germline values: CDR1 SEHNR, CDR2 FQNEAQ (reference sequence). The V end was cut by 1 base, the J end by 5 bases, with 18 bases between. The V gene is TRBV7-9, the J gene TRBJ2-4, with a tentative D call TRBD1 (5 bases). The receptor comes from a young woman in good health and CMV-seropositive. The sequenced material came from PBMCs. The CDR3 spells CASSLGMGHPRENIQYF. The CDR3 DNA follows: TGTGCCAGCAGCTTAGGGATGGGGCACCCACGGGAAAACATTCAGTACTTC.